Detailed here is one TCR beta chain. This sample was taken from a study of blood T cell repertoires in COVID-19. The data were produced by immunoSEQ multiplex PCR, yet TCRdb's version contains in-frame clones alone and is incomplete. The profile shows approximately 140,000 clones, 88% of them singletons. The CDR3 totals 12 residues. Material for sequencing was peripheral blood. The sequence came from a human donor in a cohort sampled during active COVID-19. The chain employs TRBV12-1 and TRBJ1-6. TRBV12-1 corresponds to a pseudogene. The CDR3 DNA is TGTGCCAGCCGGTCCTATAATTCACCCCTCCACTTT. It is translated as CASRSYNSPLHF.